The 10 T cell receptor beta chains reported below all come from one sample, sequenced in a study of cytomegalovirus exposure and HLA in healthy donors (dated by TCRdb to 2016 to 2017). The method behind the library was the immunoSEQ multiplex PCR assay. For the multiplex PCR, a mixture combining 60 forward primers for TCR Vbeta segments and 13 reverse primers for TCR Jbeta segments was used. TCRdb limited this immuneACCESS table to in-frame rearrangements with V and J called. A share of clones is missing; checked studies link under half to unresolved V genes, and the rest is unexplained. For this sample there are about 76,000 clones; about 75% appear just once. The top ten clones comprise roughly 5.2% of the sample. Sequencing used PBMCs. The source is a man between 60 and 75 years old in good health and CMV-seropositive.

This rearrangement joins TRBV5-8 to TRBJ2-7; D is ambiguous. Germline V gene lookup returns CDR1 SGHTS and CDR2 YDEGEE. The CDR3 runs 13 residues. Deletions cut 4 bases from V and 2 bases from J, with 10 bases between. CDR3 amino acids: CASSLDDAYEQYF. The DNA of the CDR3 is TGTGCCAGCAGCCTAGACGATGCCTACGAGCAGTACTTC.

This clone was observed a few times. V usage is TRBV6-1 and J usage is TRBJ1-2; 9 positions agree with TRBD1. This CDR3 contains 14 residues. Losses at the gene ends were 4 bases for V and 2 bases for J; bases not matched to a gene: 2. Germline V gene sequence: CDR1 MNHNS, CDR2 SASEGT. CDR3 protein: CASSAGQGNYGYTF. The CDR3 nucleotides read TGTGCCAGCAGTGCGGGACAGGGAAACTATGGCTACACCTTC.

This clone came up once. This chain links TRBV10-3 with TRBJ1-5; D not certain. V dropped 4 bases and J dropped 3 bases, with 10 bases sitting between them. Germline V gene data show CDR1 as ENHRY and CDR2 as SYGVKD. The CDR3 covers 14 residues. CDR3 sequence reads: CAISGGGINQPQHF. In nucleotides, the CDR3 is TGTGCCATCAGTGGGGGAGGGATCAATCAGCCCCAGCATTTT.

This clone has just one count. The rearrangement links TRBV28 to TRBJ2-3; 11 bases are shared with TRBD2. The germline CDR1 and CDR2 sequences are MDHEN and SYDVKM. The CDR3 contains 18 residues. Unmatched junction bases numbered 15, after V lost 6 bases and J lost 4 bases. The CDR3 DNA reads TGTGCCAGCAGCACACCAAACTTAGCGGGAGGGAGTGCAGATACGCAGTATTTT. Its protein product is CASSTPNLAGGSADTQYF.

Turning to this clone: The junction differs from germline at one of its ends, possibly a read error. The V call is TRBV7-6, the J call TRBJ2-2; weak D call: TRBD2 (5 bases). This CDR3 contains 13 residues. Per the germline V gene, CDR1 is SGHVS and CDR2 is FNYEAQ. CDR3 sequence (DNA): TGTGCCAGCAGCTTAGCGGGAACCGGGGAGCTATTTTTT. This codes for CASSLAGTGELFF.

This rearrangement joins TRBV6-1 to TRBJ2-3; D is possibly TRBD2 (5 bases). The V gene lost 3 bases and the J gene lost 2 bases, with 12 bases spanning the gap. The germline gives CDR1 MNHNS, CDR2 SASEGT. The CDR3 contains 15 residues. The CDR3 loop is CASSDQRINTDTQYF. As DNA, the CDR3 is TGTGCCAGCAGTGATCAGCGGATAAACACAGATACGCAGTATTTT.

This clone was seen just once. The genes are TRBV19 and TRBJ2-1, with D perhaps TRBD2 (6 bases). Trimming pared 5 bases from V and 9 bases from J, leaving 17 bases between. Germline V CDR1 and CDR2: LNHDA, SQIVND (reference sequence). The CDR3 is 14 amino acids. CDR3 nucleotides: TGTGCCAGTAGTGACGGGACTCAACGCAGTGAGCAGTTCTTC. Protein product: CASSDGTQRSEQFF.

The chain uses TRBV30 and TRBJ2-7; 9 bases line up with TRBD2. V trimming: 6 bases; J trimming: 5 bases; junction bases outside the gene matches: 14. This CDR3 comprises 15 residues. Germline V gene lookup returns CDR1 GTSNPN and CDR2 SVGIG (reference sequence). CDR3 nucleotides: TGTGCCTGTCCCGGTTGGCGGGAGGGTAGGGACGAGCAGTACTTC. Protein sequence: CACPGWREGRDEQYF. Drawing the rest from reference TRBV30 and TRBJ2-7, the complete variable domain is SQTIHQWPATLVQPVGSPLSLECTVEGTSNPNLYWYRQAAGRGLQLLFYSVGIGQISSEVPQNLSASRPQDRQFILSSKKLLLSDSGFYLCACPGWREGRDEQYFGPGTRLTVT.

J is TRBJ1-1 and V is TRBV6-1, with no clear D. The V gene lost 0 bases and the J gene lost 3 bases, with 11 bases spanning the gap. CDR1 is MNHNS, CDR2 SASEGT, per germline. This CDR3 region has 15 residues. The CDR3 nucleotides read TGTGCCAGCAGTGAAGCGCCGGGTACCTACACTGAAGCTTTCTTT. This translates into CASSEAPGTYTEAFF.

This clone was seen only once. This chain connects TRBV29-1 to TRBJ2-1; TRBD2 matches at 10 bases. Germline V CDR1 and CDR2: SQVTM, ANQGSEA. This CDR3 contains 14 residues. Trimming at V came to 3 bases and at J to 9 bases, leaving 8 bases not matched to a gene. In nucleotides, the CDR3 is TGCAGCGTTGAGGGCCTAGCGGGAGTAAGTGAGCAGTTCTTC. Translating it yields CSVEGLAGVSEQFF.